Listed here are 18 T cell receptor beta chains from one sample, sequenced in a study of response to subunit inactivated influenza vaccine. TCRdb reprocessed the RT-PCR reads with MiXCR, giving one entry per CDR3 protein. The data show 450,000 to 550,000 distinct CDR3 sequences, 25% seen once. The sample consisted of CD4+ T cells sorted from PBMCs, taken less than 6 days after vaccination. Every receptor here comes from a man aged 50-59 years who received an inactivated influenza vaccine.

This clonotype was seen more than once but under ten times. For the CDR3, the DNA is TGCGCCAGCAGCATACAGGGTTCTGCCTTCTCTGGGGCCAACGTCCTGACTTTC. Protein sequence: CASSIQGSAFSGANVLTF. V and J are TRBV5-1 and TRBJ2-6; a weak D match, TRBD1 (6 bases). Germline lookup yields CDR1 SGHRS and CDR2 YFSETQ. Between the trimmed V and J ends, which lost 4 bases and 0 bases, there was a span of 17 bases. The CDR3 is made up of 18 amino acids.

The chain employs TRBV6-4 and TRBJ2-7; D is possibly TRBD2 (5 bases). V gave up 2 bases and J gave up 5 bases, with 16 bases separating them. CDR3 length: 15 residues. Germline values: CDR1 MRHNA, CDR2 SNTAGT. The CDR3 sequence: CASSDLRLRTDEQYF. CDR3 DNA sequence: TGTGCCAGCAGTGACCTTAGGCTACGGACTGACGAGCAGTACTTC.

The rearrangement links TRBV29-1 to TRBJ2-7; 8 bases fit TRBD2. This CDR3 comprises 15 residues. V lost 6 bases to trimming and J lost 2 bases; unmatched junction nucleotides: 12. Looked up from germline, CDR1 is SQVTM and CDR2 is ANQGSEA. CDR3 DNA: TGCAGCGTAGAATTAAGCGGGAGTCCTACCTACGAGCAGTACTTC. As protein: CSVELSGSPTYEQYF.

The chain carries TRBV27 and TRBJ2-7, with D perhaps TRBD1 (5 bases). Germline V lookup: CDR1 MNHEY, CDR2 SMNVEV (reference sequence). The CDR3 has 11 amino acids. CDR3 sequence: CPKTANYEQYF. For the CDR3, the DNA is TGTCCCAAGACAGCAAACTACGAGCAGTACTTC.

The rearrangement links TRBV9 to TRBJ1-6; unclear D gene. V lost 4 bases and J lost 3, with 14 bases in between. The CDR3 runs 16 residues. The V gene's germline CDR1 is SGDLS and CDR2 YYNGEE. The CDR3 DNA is TGTGCCAGCAGCCCTAGGGAGGGTAGCTATAATTCACCCCTCCACTTT. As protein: CASSPREGSYNSPLHF.

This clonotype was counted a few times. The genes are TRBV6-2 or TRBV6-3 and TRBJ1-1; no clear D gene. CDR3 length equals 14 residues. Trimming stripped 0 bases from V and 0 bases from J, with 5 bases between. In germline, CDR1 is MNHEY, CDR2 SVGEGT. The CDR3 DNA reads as TGTGCCAGCAGTTACTCGACGGTGAACACTGAAGCTTTCTTT. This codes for CASSYSTVNTEAFF.

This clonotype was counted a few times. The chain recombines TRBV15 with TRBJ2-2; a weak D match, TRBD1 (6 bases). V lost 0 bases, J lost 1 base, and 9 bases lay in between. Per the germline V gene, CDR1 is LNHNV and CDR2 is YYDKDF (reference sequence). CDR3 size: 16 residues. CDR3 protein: CATSRDPGVNTGELFF. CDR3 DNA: TGTGCCACCAGCAGAGATCCAGGGGTGAACACCGGGGAGCTGTTTTTT.

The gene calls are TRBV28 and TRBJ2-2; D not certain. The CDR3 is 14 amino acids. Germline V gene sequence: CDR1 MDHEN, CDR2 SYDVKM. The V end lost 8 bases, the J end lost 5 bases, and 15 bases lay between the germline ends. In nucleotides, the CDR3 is TGTGCCAGCGGACCCTCGCTTCGTACCGGGGAGCTGTTTTTT. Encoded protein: CASGPSLRTGELFF.

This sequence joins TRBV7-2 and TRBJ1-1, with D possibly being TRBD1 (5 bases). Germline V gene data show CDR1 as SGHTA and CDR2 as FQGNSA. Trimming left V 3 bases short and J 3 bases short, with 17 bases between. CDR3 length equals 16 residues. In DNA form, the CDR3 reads TGTGCCAGCAGCTTCTCCGGGACGGCGATTTACACTGAAGCTTTCTTT. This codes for CASSFSGTAIYTEAFF.

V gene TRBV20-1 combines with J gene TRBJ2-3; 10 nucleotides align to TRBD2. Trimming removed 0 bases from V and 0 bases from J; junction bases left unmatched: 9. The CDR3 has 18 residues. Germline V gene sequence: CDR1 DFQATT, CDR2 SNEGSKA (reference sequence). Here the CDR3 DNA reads TGCAGTGCTAGAGATCTAGCGGGGGCCTACAAAAGCACAGATACGCAGTATTTT. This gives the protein CSARDLAGAYKSTDTQYF.

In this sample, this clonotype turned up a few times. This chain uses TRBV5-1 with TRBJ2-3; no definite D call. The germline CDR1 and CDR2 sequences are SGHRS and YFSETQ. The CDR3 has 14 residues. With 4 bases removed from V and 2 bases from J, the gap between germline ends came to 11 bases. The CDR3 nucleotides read TGCGCCAGCAGCCACCCCCCCGTCACAGATACGCAGTATTTT. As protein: CASSHPPVTDTQYF.

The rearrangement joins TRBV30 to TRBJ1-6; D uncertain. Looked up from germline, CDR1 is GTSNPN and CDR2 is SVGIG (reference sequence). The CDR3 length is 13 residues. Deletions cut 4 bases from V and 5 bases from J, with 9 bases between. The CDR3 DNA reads TGTGCCTGGATTGATGGGAATAATTCACCCCTCCACTTT. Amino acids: CAWIDGNNSPLHF.

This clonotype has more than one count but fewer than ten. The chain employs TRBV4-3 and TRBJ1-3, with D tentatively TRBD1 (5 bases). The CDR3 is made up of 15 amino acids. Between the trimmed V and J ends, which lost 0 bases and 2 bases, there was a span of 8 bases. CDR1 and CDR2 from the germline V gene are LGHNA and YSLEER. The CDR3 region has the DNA TGCGCCAGCAGCCAAGATGCGGGGGCTGGAAACACCATATATTTT. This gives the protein CASSQDAGAGNTIYF.

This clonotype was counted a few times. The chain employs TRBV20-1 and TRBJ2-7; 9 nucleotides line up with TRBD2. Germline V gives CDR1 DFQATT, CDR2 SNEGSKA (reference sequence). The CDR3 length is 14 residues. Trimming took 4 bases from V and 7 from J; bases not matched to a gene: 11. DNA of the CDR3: TGCAGTGCTAACGGCCTAGCGGGGACCCGGGAGCAGTACTTC. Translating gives CSANGLAGTREQYF.

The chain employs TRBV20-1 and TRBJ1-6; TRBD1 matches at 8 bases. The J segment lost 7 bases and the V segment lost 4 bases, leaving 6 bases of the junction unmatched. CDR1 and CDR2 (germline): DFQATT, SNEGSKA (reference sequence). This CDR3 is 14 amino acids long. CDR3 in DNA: TGCAGTGCTAAACGGACAGGGCAAAATTCACCCCTCCACTTT. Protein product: CSAKRTGQNSPLHF.

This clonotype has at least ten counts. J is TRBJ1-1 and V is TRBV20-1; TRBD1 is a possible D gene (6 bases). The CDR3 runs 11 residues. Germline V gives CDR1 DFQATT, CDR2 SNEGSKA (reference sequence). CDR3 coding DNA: TGCACCGCAAGGGGGGGCACTGAAGCTTTCTTT. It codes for CTARGGTEAFF.

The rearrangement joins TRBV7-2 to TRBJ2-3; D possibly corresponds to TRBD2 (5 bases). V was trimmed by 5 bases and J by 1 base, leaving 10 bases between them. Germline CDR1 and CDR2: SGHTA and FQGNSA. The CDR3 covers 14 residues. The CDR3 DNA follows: TGTGCCAGCAGCCAAACTAGAGGCACAGATACGCAGTATTTT. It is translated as CASSQTRGTDTQYF. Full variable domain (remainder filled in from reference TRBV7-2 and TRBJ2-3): GAGVSQSPSNKVTEKGKDVELRCDPISGHTALYWYRQSLGQGLEFLIYFQGNSAPDKSGLPSDRFSAERTGGSVSTLTIQRTQQEDSAVYLCASSQTRGTDTQYFGPGTRLTVL.

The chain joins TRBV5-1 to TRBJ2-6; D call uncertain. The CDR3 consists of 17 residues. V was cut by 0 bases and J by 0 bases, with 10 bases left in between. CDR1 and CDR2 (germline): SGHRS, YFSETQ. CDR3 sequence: CASSLAPGVSGANVLTF. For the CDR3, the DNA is TGCGCCAGCAGCTTGGCCCCAGGCGTCTCTGGGGCCAACGTCCTGACTTTC.